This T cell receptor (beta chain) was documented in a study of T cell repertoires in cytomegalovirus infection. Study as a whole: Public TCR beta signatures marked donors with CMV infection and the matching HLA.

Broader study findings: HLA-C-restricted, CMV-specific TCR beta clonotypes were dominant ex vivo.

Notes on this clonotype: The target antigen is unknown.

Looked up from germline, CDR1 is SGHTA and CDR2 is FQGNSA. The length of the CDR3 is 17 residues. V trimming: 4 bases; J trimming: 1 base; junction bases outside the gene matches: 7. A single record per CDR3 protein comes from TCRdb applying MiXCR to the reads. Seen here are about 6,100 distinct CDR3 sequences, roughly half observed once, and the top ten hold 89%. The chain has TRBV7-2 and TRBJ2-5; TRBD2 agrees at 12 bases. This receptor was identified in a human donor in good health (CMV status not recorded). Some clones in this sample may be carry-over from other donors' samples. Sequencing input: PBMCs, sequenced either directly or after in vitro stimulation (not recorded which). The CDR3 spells CASSSPGLAGLQETQYF. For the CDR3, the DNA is TGTGCCAGCAGCTCGCCGGGACTAGCGGGCCTCCAAGAGACCCAGTACTTC.